This T cell receptor beta chain comes out of a study of blood T cell repertoires in COVID-19 (dated by TCRdb to 2018 to 2021). Concerning the study at large: Samples from collaborators originated in the United States, Italy and Spain and spanned both the acute and convalescent phases of COVID-19. The material from the prospective study consisted of cDNA or gDNA derived from T cells, B-cell-depleted T cells, or PBMCs. The dataset comprised deeply sampled blood TCRbeta repertoires from subjects exposed to, actively infected with, or recovered from COVID-19. The repertoires were made available in a free public database intended to serve as a resource for research on the immune response to SARS-CoV-2. The samples were drawn from the first 160 participants of the ongoing ImmuneRACE study and from roughly 1,300 subjects provided by 6 global collaborators. Sample metadata almost always included a de-identified subject ID, COVID-19 status, age in years and sex. Where available, HLA class I and class II types were taken from metadata supplied by the sample provider and were not determined by assay-based typing. Broader findings and caveats from the paper: The quantity of clinical and demographic metadata differed by source and by participant and was supplied without curation.

TCRbeta CDR3 regions were amplified from genomic DNA using the immunoSEQ Assay, a bias-controlled multiplex PCR. On the authors' methods: Within the assay, amplification of reference gene primers was used to estimate how many nucleated cells each sample contained. To quantify the absolute abundance of each unique TCRbeta CDR3 rearrangement, sequence reads were collapsed and filtered. For each sample, productive Simpson clonality was calculated as the square root of Simpson's diversity index over productive rearrangements. TCRdb re-hosts the immuneACCESS table, in-frame sequences only. Its copies lack some clones; in the studies checked, an unresolved V gene accounts for under half of them, and the cause for the rest is not known. V, J and clone size are taken as reported in that table, and D and trimming were inferred from the DNA itself. The sample table lists some 260,000 clones, about nine tenths of them with a count of one. The ten largest clones add up to roughly 6% of the sample.

Details on this clone: No antigen is known for it. There are no base qualities to consult, and no much larger clone falls within one base.

The V end gives up 4 bases and the J end 11 bases, leaving 1 base in the junction not matched to a gene. Looking up the germline V gene (reference sequence) yields CDR1 LGHDT and CDR2 YNNKEL. Measured from the cysteine to the phenylalanine, the CDR3 is 12 residues long. Only the CDR3 part of the read is kept: 36 bases, read in frame from the first base. In Seattle, one collaborating source enrolled patients while the infection was active and tracked those patients longitudinally over the course of disease. Collaborating institutions collected whole blood in K2EDTA tubes following their own protocols. For TCRbeta analysis, collaborators shipped samples as frozen whole blood, isolated PBMCs, or DNA extracted from either of those sample types.

The chain couples TRBV3-1 (or the pseudogene TRBV3-2) to TRBJ1-6, and 8 junction bases match TRBD1. Sample: peripheral blood. The receptor was derived from a woman between 25 and 40 years old with COVID-19, enrolled during active disease. The nucleotides are TGTGCCAGCAGCCTACAGGGGGCACCCCTCCACTTT. This is translated as CASSLQGAPLHF.